The present entry profiles one T cell receptor beta chain with its context. This clonotype has just a few counts. Its binding antigen is unknown. The sample holds no much larger clone one base away, and base qualities are not on file. The CDR3 holds 13 amino acids from the cysteine to the phenylalanine. The DNA shown is the 39-base CDR3, in frame from base 1. Trimming removed 8 bases from V and 4 bases from J; the gene matches leave 7 bases unexplained. According to the germline V gene, CDR1 reads SNHLY and CDR2 reads FYNNEI. Library generation was performed with 5' RACE. Sequenced using an Illumina HiSeq 2500. The second PCR ran for about 7 to 11 cycles and used a J-beta primer mix along with a sample-barcoded 5' primer. Each TCR beta cDNA molecule received a unique molecular identifier from a template-switch 5' adaptor carrying 12 random nucleotides. At least 2.5 million CDR3-containing paired-end reads were obtained from each sample. The Mint cDNA synthesis kit, primed by a TRBC-specific oligonucleotide, was used to synthesize first-strand cDNA from all RNA. Following uracil-DNA glycosylase treatment, all cDNA underwent a first 18-cycle PCR with the universal primers M1SS and BC2_uni_R. Under the source paper's analysis protocol: For normalization, 1 million high-quality reads, each with a distinct molecular identifier, were randomly selected from each sample. Instead of being binned into consensus sequences, reads with shared molecular identifiers were discarded. CDR3 identification, clonotype clustering and error correction used MiTCR with a Q25 quality threshold and the strictest error-elimination algorithm. A nonparametric unseen species model with Euler transformation was used to estimate a lower bound on total TCR beta diversity. TCRdb trimmed public reads at Q25 via fastp, called clones via MiXCR and kept in-frame beta chains. Rows with a matching CDR3 protein are joined into one entry that keeps the most common DNA and genes. In this record, the V and J calls reflect TCRdb's handling and not the investigators' own analysis. Recorded for this sample are approximately 780,000 distinct CDR3 sequences; more than 25% of them occurred a single time. 3% of the sample comes from the top ten.

This sample is drawn from a study of blood T cells in healthy people across ages (dated by TCRdb to about 2015). Context from the whole study: Template switching captured roughly one uniquely barcoded TCR beta cDNA molecule per two T cells in model experiments. The study analyzed two additional independent replicas of 1 million unique cDNA reads from the same blood draw for two donors, one aged 18 to 29 and one aged 80 or older. Age-related changes in TCR beta repertoire diversity were measured in the study by deep sequencing normalized with unique cDNA molecular identifiers. The donors were divided into four age groups: young (average about 15 years), middle-aged (approximately 39), aged (approximately 59) and long-lived (82).

The approximately 40 donors, aged roughly 6 to 95 years, were systemically healthy Caucasian individuals from Russia. About 10 milliliters of peripheral blood were collected from each donor into EDTA-treated Vacutainer tubes. Ficoll-Paque density-gradient centrifugation was used to isolate PBMCs, with at least 6.5 million obtained per sample. Total RNA, at least 5 micrograms per sample, was extracted from PBMCs with Trizol reagent. Naive CD45RAhigh/CD27high T cell percentages were measured by flow cytometry on a PBMC aliquot from every donor. The paper as a whole reports these results and caveats: Total diversity estimates from one million sequenced T cells were considered lower bounds and underestimates. Because donor CMV infection status was unknown, age-related changes in expanded clonotypes were potentially confounded. Compared with the aged group, the long-lived group had more naive CD4+ T cells, fewer expanded clones and increased TCR diversity, suggesting age selection. A strong correlation was found between observed TCR beta diversity and the percentage of naive T cells measured by flow cytometry. Observed TCR beta diversity per million T cells fell roughly linearly with age, and a significant reduction was already apparent by age around 40. Because profiling used bulk unsorted PBMCs, naive and antigen-experienced compartments could not be compared conclusively.

The same data also went into a second study, on T cells of mothers and their children. From that second study: Nine systemically healthy Caucasian individuals, comprising three mothers and their six children, were included as donors. cDNA synthesis consumed the entire amount of extracted RNA, loaded at about 1.5 ug RNA in each 15 ul reaction. In the second PCR, the M1S primer added sample barcodes and 2-4 random nucleotides. More than 8.5 million TCR beta CDR3 reads were obtained from each mother, and about 3 million reads were obtained from each child. TCR recombination output is similarly shaped by thymic selection in related and unrelated pairs, with a minor effect exerted by inherited differences. Normalized repertoire overlap was always slightly but never significantly higher in related than unrelated mother-child pairs. With a sensitivity of approximately 92 clones per million clonotypes, no persistent microchimeric T cell clones were detected. The study used deep NGS to compare TCR beta repertoires of mothers and children, seeking features distinguishing related mother-child pairs from unrelated individuals. The mean age was about 38 +/- 4 years for the mothers and approximately 11 +/- 4 years for the children. After adapters were ligated using NEBNext reagents, the libraries underwent 100+100 nt paired-end sequencing on an Illumina HiSeq 2000. Mother and child libraries were prepared a month apart and sequenced in separate runs to prevent cross-contamination. Each donor had between about 450,000 and 2,300,000 distinct TCR beta clonotypes identified. Naive TCR beta clonotypes were estimated from low-frequency clonotypes matched to each donor's FACS-determined naive share, without sorting.

The receptor comes from a boy aged 5-17 years in good health. Here the chain combines TRBV2 and TRBJ2-5; TRBD2 aligns with 7 central bases. Sequencing was done on a sample of blood. The CDR3 region reads CASHPERGETQYF. The DNA sequence is TGTGCCAGCCACCCAGAGCGGGGAGAGACCCAGTACTTC.